This T cell receptor beta chain was observed in a study of cytomegalovirus exposure and HLA in healthy donors. Study background: An early release of data contained approximately 80 million unique TCRs, which came from HLA-typed donors.

Findings of the study overall: Most TCR beta V segments were productive about 90% or about 30% of the time in an earlier analysis. Per published reports, the classifier diagnosed cytomegalovirus status with high specificity and sensitivity. Cytomegalovirus-associated TCR beta chains were listed, numbering some 180.

There are a few counts of this clone. Its matching antigen is unknown. PCR involved 60 Vbeta and 13 Jbeta primers. Data came from immunoSEQ multiplex PCR; TCRdb stores just in-frame clones and leaves some out. The repertoire holds about 180,000 clones, with around three quarters as singletons. In germline, CDR1 is LGHNA, CDR2 YSLEER. The CDR3 sequence is 15 residues long. V lost 0 bases, J lost 6 bases, and 12 bases lay in between. The chain employs TRBV4-3 and TRBJ1-5; maybe TRBD1 (5 bases). The receptor comes from a young woman in good health and CMV-seropositive. Material: PBMCs. CDR3 nucleotide sequence: TGCGCCAGCAGCCAAGATATGCGGAGGGGTCAGCCCCAGCATTTT. Its protein product is CASSQDMRRGQPQHF.